The 20 T cell receptor beta chains listed next were all sequenced from one sample in a study of cytotoxic CD8 clonotypes in ibrutinib-treated CLL. Assay used: immunoSEQ multiplex PCR; TCRdb lists only in-frame clones, some missing. The data show a few hundred thousand clones, under 80% seen once. Sequencing used PBMCs, obtained after 24 months of ibrutinib treatment. These receptors all stem from a human donor with chronic lymphocytic leukemia.

To note about this clone: One end of the junction fails to match germline, which may point to a read error. CDR3 protein: CASSYFDSGNEQFF. CDR3 DNA sequence: TGTGCCAGCAGTTACTTCGACTCCGGCAATGAACAGTTCTTC. The V call is TRBV6-5, the J call TRBJ2-1; D gene uncertain. This CDR3 comprises 14 residues. Germline V lookup: CDR1 MNHEY, CDR2 SVGAGI.

Points on this clone: Other DNA sequences within the sample encode an identical CDR3. The V gene is TRBV27, the J gene TRBJ1-5; possible D gene TRBD1, 6 bases. CDR1 and CDR2 from the germline V gene are MNHEY and SMNVEV (reference sequence). V was pared by 0 bases and J by 4 bases, with 10 bases between. The CDR3 runs 15 residues. CDR3 protein: CASSLSTGVNQPQHF. The CDR3 region has the DNA TGTGCCAGCAGTTTATCGACAGGAGTTAATCAGCCCCAGCATTTT.

This clone was counted once. The rearrangement joins TRBV7-9 to TRBJ2-7; 8 bases are a match to TRBD1. The germline gives CDR1 SEHNR, CDR2 FQNEAQ (reference sequence). CDR3 size: 13 residues. Unmatched junction bases numbered 4, after V lost 5 bases and J lost 4 bases. The chain's CDR3 is CASSGTGGYEQYF. For the CDR3, the DNA is TGTGCCAGCAGCGGGACAGGCGGGTACGAGCAGTACTTC.

This clone was seen a handful of times. The chain's CDR3 is CASSESSSGRNEQYF. The CDR3 DNA reads TGCGCCAGCAGTGAGTCGTCTAGCGGGAGGAACGAGCAGTACTTC. The J gene is TRBJ2-7, the V gene TRBV10-1, with 11 bases that match TRBD2. The V segment lost 0 bases and the J segment 5 bases; nucleotides outside the gene matches: 3. The CDR3 has 15 amino acids. CDR1 is WNHNN and CDR2 is SYGVQD in the germline V gene (reference sequence).

This clone was picked up a small number of times. The chain combines TRBV7-2 with TRBJ2-7; D remains ambiguous. CDR1 and CDR2 from the germline V gene are SGHTA and FQGNSA. This CDR3 spans 11 amino acids. Trimming shortened V by 8 bases and J by 3 bases, and 8 bases separated the two germline ends. The chain's CDR3 is CASSEYYEQYF. DNA for the CDR3: TGTGCCAGCTCGGAATACTACGAGCAGTACTTC.

This clone came up a few times. V usage is TRBV11-1 and J usage is TRBJ2-1; 9 bases are a match to TRBD2. The CDR3 length is 15 residues. V lost 1 base to trimming and J lost 8 bases; unmatched junction nucleotides: 6. CDR1 SGHAT and CDR2 FQDESV come from the germline V gene (reference sequence). CDR3 DNA sequence: TGTGCCAGCAGCTTAGTGCTAGCGGGACGATATGAGCAGTTCTTC. Translating it yields CASSLVLAGRYEQFF.

This clone was picked up a small number of times. The junction departs from germline at one end; a sequencing error may be responsible. This chain connects TRBV7-7 to TRBJ2-1; D tentatively fits TRBD1 or TRBD2 (5 bases each). The CDR3 is made up of 16 amino acids. The germline V gene encodes CDR1 SSHAT and CDR2 FNYEAQ (reference sequence). The CDR3 DNA is TGTGCTAGCACCAAACCCGGGACGACTATAGACAATGAGCAGTTCTTC. Residues: CASTKPGTTIDNEQFF.

V gene TRBV27 combines with J gene TRBJ2-7; D is possibly TRBD1 or TRBD2 (5 bases each). Germline loops: CDR1 MNHEY, CDR2 SMNVEV (reference sequence). The CDR3 covers 14 residues. The V end lost 6 bases, the J end lost 2 bases, and 14 bases lay between the germline ends. The CDR3 DNA follows: TGTGCCAGCAGCGCTCGGGGCATCACCTACGAGCAGTACTTC. Its protein product is CASSARGITYEQYF.

The chain combines TRBV6-5 with TRBJ2-7, with 7 bases that match TRBD1. Germline-derived CDR1 and CDR2 are MNHEY and SVGAGI. The CDR3 totals 14 residues. Losses at the gene ends were 2 bases for V and 2 bases for J; bases not matched to a gene: 3. The CDR3 DNA reads as TGTGCCAGCAGTTACAGGACAGGTGCCTACGAGCAGTACTTC. It codes for CASSYRTGAYEQYF.

The chain combines TRBV13 with TRBJ2-7; D gene unclear. CDR1 and CDR2 (germline): PRHDT, FYEKMQ (reference sequence). V lost 5 bases to trimming and J lost 5 bases, with 10 bases between them. The CDR3 is 12 residues long. The CDR3: CASSITPHEQYF. CDR3 sequence (DNA): TGTGCCAGCAGCATAACCCCCCACGAGCAGTACTTC.

This clone was counted only a few times. J is TRBJ2-1 and V is TRBV29-1, with 11 bases fitting TRBD2. The germline gives CDR1 SQVTM, CDR2 ANQGSEA. The V segment lost 4 bases and the J segment 13 bases; nucleotides outside the gene matches: 12. CDR3 size: 14 residues. Written as DNA, the CDR3 is TGCAGCGTTGCGACCACTTCCCTAGCGGGAGGACAGTTCTTC. It yields the protein CSVATTSLAGGQFF.

This clone appeared a few times. The CDR3 protein is CASSLDPGSTDTQYF. CDR3 in DNA: TGCGCCAGCAGCTTGGATCCGGGGAGCACAGATACGCAGTATTTT. The chain links TRBV5-1 to TRBJ2-3, with D tentatively TRBD2 (5 bases). Germline V gene lookup returns CDR1 SGHRS and CDR2 YFSETQ. CDR3 length: 15 amino acids. V lost 0 bases, J lost 0 bases, and 8 bases lay in between.

The genes are TRBV29-1 and TRBJ2-4; no clear D gene. The ends were cut back, 4 bases at V and 2 bases at J, with 9 bases in the middle. Germline V gene data show CDR1 as SQVTM and CDR2 as ANQGSEA. This CDR3 is built from 13 residues. Here the CDR3 DNA reads TGCAGCGTTGGGTCCATACCCAAAAACATTCAGTACTTC. Encoded protein: CSVGSIPKNIQYF.

This chain connects TRBV7-9 to TRBJ2-5, with D tentatively TRBD1 (6 bases). The CDR3 sequence is 14 residues long. CDR1 is SEHNR, CDR2 FQNEAQ, per germline (reference sequence). Between the trimmed V and J ends, which lost 3 bases and 2 bases, there was a span of 10 bases. The CDR3 sequence is CASSLNTGQETQYF. Written as DNA, the CDR3 is TGTGCCAGCAGCTTGAATACAGGGCAAGAGACCCAGTACTTC. Full variable domain (outside the CDR3, taken from reference TRBV7-9 and TRBJ2-5): DTGVSQNPRHKITKRGQNVTFRCDPISEHNRLYWYRQTLGQGPEFLTYFQNEAQLEKSRLLSDRFSAERPKGSFSTLEIQRTEQGDSAMYLCASSLNTGQETQYFGPGTRLLVL.

This chain uses TRBV28 with TRBJ1-2, with 7 bases matching TRBD1. The CDR3 is 12 residues long. The trim removed 5 bases at V and 8 bases at J, leaving 5 bases unmatched. The germline gives CDR1 MDHEN, CDR2 SYDVKM. DNA of the CDR3: TGTGCCAGCAGTAACAGGGGAGAGGGCTACACCTTC. It translates to CASSNRGEGYTF.

The chain links TRBV11-2 to TRBJ2-3; 7 bases line up with TRBD2. Germline CDR1 reads SGHAT; CDR2 reads FQNNGV. Trimming took 6 bases from V and 2 from J; bases not matched to a gene: 5. The CDR3 spans 14 residues. The CDR3 loop reads CASRISGTTDTQYF. As DNA, the CDR3 is TGTGCCAGCAGGATAAGCGGGACCACAGATACGCAGTATTTT.

This clone was counted at least ten times. The chain carries TRBV6-5 and TRBJ2-7, with D possibly matching TRBD1 (6 bases). V lost 7 bases to trimming and J lost 6 bases, with 13 bases between them. The CDR3 has 12 residues. The germline V gene has CDR1 MNHEY and CDR2 SVGAGI. The CDR3 loop reads CASTKQGGEQYF. The CDR3 coding sequence is TGTGCCAGCACCAAACAGGGCGGCGAGCAGTACTTC.

A word on this clone: Mismatch with germline at one junction end may stem from a read error. V and J are TRBV5-1 and TRBJ2-7; 10 nucleotides match TRBD2. The germline V gene encodes CDR1 SGHRS and CDR2 YFSETQ. CDR3 length: 17 amino acids. Written as DNA, the CDR3 is TGCGCCAGCAGCTTGGATAGTACTAGCGGGAAAATCTACAAGCAGTACTTC. The encoded protein is CASSLDSTSGKIYKQYF.

As to this clone: A read error may account for a junction end that differs from germline. The chain recombines TRBV9 with TRBJ2-4, with TRBD1 matching over 8 bases. Germline CDR1 SGDLS, CDR2 YYNGEE. This CDR3 is 14 amino acids long. CDR3 protein: CASSKGQGKIIQYF. Written as DNA, the CDR3 is TGTGCCAGCAGCAAAGGACAGGGTAAAATCATTCAGTACTTC.

This rearrangement joins TRBV6-5 to TRBJ2-1, with TRBD2 as a possible D gene (5 bases). With 6 bases removed from V and 0 bases from J, the gap between germline ends came to 12 bases. The length of the CDR3 is 15 residues. Germline CDR1 is MNHEY and CDR2 is SVGAGI. The CDR3, as DNA: TGTGCCAGCAGGCGGGTGGGAGCCTCCTACAATGAGCAGTTCTTC. It specifies CASRRVGASYNEQFF.